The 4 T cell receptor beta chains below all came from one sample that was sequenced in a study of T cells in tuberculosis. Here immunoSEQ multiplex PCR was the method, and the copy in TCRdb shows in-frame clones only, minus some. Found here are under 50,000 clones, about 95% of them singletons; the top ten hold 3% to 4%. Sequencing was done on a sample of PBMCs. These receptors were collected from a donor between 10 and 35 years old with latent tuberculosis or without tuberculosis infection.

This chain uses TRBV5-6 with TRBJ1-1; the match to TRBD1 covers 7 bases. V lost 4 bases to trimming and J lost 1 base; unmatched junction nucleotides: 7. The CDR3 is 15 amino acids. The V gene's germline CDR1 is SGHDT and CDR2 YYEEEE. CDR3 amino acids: CASSLPRDRNTEAFF. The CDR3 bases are TGTGCCAGCAGCCTACCACGGGACAGGAACACTGAAGCTTTCTTT.

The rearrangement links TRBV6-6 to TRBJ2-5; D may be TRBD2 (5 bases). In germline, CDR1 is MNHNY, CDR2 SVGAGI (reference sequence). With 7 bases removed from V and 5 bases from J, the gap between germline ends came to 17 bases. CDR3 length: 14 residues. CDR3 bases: TGTGCCAGCAATACCCCCGGACTCGGGGAGACCCAGTACTTC. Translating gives CASNTPGLGETQYF.

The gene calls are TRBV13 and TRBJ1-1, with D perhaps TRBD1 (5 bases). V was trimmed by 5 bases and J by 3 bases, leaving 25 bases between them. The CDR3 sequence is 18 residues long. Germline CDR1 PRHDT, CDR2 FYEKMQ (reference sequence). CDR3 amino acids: CASSKGETVKERHTEAFF. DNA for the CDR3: TGTGCCAGCAGCAAGGGTGAGACAGTCAAAGAAAGACACACTGAAGCTTTCTTT.

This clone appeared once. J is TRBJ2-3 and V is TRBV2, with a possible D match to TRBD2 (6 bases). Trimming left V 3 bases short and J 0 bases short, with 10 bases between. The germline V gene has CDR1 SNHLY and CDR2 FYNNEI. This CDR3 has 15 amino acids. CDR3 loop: CASSDSGKSTDTQYF. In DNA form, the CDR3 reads TGTGCCAGCAGTGATAGCGGAAAAAGCACAGATACGCAGTATTTT.